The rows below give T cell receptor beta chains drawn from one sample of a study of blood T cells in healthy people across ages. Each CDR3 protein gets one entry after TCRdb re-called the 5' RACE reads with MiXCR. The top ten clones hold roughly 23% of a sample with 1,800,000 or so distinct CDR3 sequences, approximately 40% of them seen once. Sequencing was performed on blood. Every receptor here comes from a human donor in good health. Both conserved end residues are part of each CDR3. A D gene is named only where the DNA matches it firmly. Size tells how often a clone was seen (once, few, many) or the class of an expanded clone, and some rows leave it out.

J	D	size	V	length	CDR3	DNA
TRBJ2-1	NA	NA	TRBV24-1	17	CATSDPRQETYYNEQFF	TGTGCCACCAGTGACCCGCGACAGGAGACTTACTACAATGAGCAGTTCTTC
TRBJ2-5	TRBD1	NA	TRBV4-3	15	CASSQTGTEKETQYF	TGCGCCAGCAGCCAAACGGGGACAGAGAAGGAGACCCAGTACTTC
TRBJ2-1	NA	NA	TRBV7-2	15	CASSFTQGIRETQFF	TGTGCCAGCAGCTTTACGCAGGGGATTCGGGAGACCCAGTTCTTC
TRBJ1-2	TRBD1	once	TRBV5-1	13	CASSTTGSDGYTF	TGCGCCAGCAGCACGACAGGGTCAGATGGCTACACCTTC
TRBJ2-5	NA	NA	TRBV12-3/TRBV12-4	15	CASGASLRVQETQYF	TGTGCCAGCGGGGCTAGCTTAAGGGTTCAAGAGACCCAGTACTTC
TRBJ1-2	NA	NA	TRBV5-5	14	CASSLEQWNYGYTF	TGTGCCAGCAGCTTGGAGCAGTGGAACTATGGCTACACCTTC
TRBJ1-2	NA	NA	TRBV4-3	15	CASSQDRVGGYGYTF	TGCGCCAGCAGCCAAGATCGGGTAGGGGGCTATGGCTACACCTTC
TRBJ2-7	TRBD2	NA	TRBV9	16	CASSVNTIAGEYEQYF	TGTGCCAGCAGCGTTAACACGATAGCGGGGGAATACGAGCAGTACTTC
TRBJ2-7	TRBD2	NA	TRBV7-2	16	CASSFASGGLTYEQYF	TGTGCCAGCAGCTTCGCAAGCGGGGGGCTTACCTACGAGCAGTACTTC
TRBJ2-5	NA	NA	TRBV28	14	CASSPAGYAETQYF	TGTGCCAGCAGTCCAGCAGGGTACGCAGAGACCCAGTACTTC
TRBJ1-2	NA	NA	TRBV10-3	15	CAISESIGGAYGYTF	TGTGCCATCAGTGAGTCGATTGGAGGGGCATATGGCTACACCTTC
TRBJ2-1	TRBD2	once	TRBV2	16	CASSDRGGGTYNEQFF	TGTGCCAGCAGTGATCGCGGCGGGGGGACCTACAATGAGCAGTTCTTC
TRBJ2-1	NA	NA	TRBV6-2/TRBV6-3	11	CASINRNEQFF	TGTGCCAGTATCAATCGCAATGAGCAGTTCTTC
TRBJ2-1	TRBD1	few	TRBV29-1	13	CSGSGGFYNEQFF	TGCAGCGGATCAGGGGGCTTTTACAATGAGCAGTTCTTC
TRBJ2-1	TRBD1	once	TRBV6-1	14	CASSEVDRGHEQFF	TGTGCCAGCAGTGAGGTCGACAGGGGGCATGAGCAGTTCTTC
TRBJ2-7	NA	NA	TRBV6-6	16	CASSFDGGQNSYEQYF	TGTGCCAGCAGTTTTGATGGGGGGCAGAACTCCTACGAGCAGTACTTC
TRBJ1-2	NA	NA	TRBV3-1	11	CASSQDYDYTF	TGTGCCAGCAGCCAAGATTATGACTACACCTTC
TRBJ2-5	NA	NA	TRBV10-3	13	CAIRGPNGETQYF	TGTGCCATCAGAGGACCAAATGGGGAGACCCAGTACTTC
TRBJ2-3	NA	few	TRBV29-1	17	CSVVKETGADRQDTQYF	TGCAGCGTTGTGAAGGAAACGGGAGCCGACAGACAAGATACGCAGTATTTT
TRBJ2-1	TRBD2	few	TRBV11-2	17	CASSSHKGLALYNEQFF	TGTGCCAGCAGCTCCCATAAGGGACTAGCGTTATACAATGAGCAGTTCTTC
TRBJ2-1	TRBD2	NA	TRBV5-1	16	CASSLNRGGPYNEQFF	TGCGCCAGCAGCTTGAACCGCGGGGGGCCCTACAATGAGCAGTTCTTC
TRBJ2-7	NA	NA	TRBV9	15	CASSPRGVRAYEQYF	TGTGCCAGCAGCCCACGGGGAGTTAGGGCCTACGAGCAGTACTTC
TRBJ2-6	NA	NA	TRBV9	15	CASSLTASGANVRTF	TGTGCCAGCAGCTTGACAGCTTCTGGGGCCAACGTCCGGACTTTC
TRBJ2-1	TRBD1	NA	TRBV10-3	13	CAISHGTGDEQFF	TGTGCCATTAGCCACGGGACAGGGGATGAGCAGTTCTTC
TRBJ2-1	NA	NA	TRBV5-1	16	CASSLAQGRSYNEQFF	TGCGCCAGCAGCTTGGCGCAGGGGAGGAGTTACAATGAGCAGTTCTTC
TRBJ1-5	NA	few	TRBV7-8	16	CASSPTASYSNQPQHF	TGTGCCAGCAGCCCCACAGCCAGTTATAGCAATCAGCCCCAGCATTTT
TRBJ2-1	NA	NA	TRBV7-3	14	CASSLNPAYNKQFF	TGTGCCAGCAGCTTAAATCCAGCATACAATAAGCAGTTCTTC
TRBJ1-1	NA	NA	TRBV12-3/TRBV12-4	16	CASSPAGGSIYTEAFF	TGTGCCAGCAGCCCCGCCGGGGGATCTATTTACACTGAAGCTTTCTTT
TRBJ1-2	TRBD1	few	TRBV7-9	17	CAEERTGPLGDDYGYTF	TGTGCCGAGGAGCGGACAGGCCCGTTGGGGGATGATTATGGCTACACCTTC
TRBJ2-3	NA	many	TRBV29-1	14	CSVGMALGTDTQYF	TGCAGCGTTGGCATGGCACTAGGCACAGATACGCAGTATTTT
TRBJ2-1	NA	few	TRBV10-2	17	CASSGGIRDRAYNEQFF	TGCGCCAGCAGTGGGGGGATCCGGGACCGAGCCTACAATGAGCAGTTCTTC
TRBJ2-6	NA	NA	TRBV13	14	CASSRWLRANVLTF	TGTGCCAGCAGCCGGTGGTTGAGGGCCAACGTCCTGACTTTC
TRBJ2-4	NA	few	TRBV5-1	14	CASSLEGLGNIQYF	TGCGCCAGCAGCTTGGAGGGTCTAGGGAACATTCAGTACTTC
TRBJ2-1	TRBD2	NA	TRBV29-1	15	CSIGSSGGYYNEQFF	TGCAGCATTGGTTCGAGCGGGGGGTACTACAATGAGCAGTTCTTC
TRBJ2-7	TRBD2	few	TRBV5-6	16	CASSFSPSGGGNEQYF	TGTGCCAGCAGCTTTTCCCCTAGCGGGGGGGGTAACGAGCAGTACTTC
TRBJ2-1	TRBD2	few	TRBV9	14	CASSPWDYRRGQFF	TGTGCCAGCAGCCCATGGGACTACCGACGGGGGCAGTTCTTC
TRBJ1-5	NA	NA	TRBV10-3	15	CATAYGGRGNQPQHF	TGTGCCACGGCATACGGGGGCCGGGGCAATCAGCCCCAGCATTTT
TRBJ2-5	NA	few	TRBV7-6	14	CASSPKGGRMTQYF	TGTGCCAGCAGCCCCAAAGGGGGGAGAATGACCCAGTACTTC
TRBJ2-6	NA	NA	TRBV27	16	CASRQRPGSGANVLTF	TGTGCCAGCAGACAGAGGCCGGGCTCTGGGGCCAACGTCCTGACTTTC
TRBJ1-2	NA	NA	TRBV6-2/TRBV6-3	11	CSSSYSGGYTF	TGTTCCAGCAGTTACAGTGGAGGCTACACCTTC
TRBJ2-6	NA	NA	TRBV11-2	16	CASRTAMISGANVLTF	TGTGCCAGCAGGACAGCGATGATCTCTGGGGCCAACGTCCTGACTTTC
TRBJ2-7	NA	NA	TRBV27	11	CACSDNYEQYF	TGTGCCTGCAGTGATAACTACGAGCAGTACTTC
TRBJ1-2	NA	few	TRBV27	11	CATLGGYGYTF	TGTGCCACCTTAGGGGGGTATGGCTACACCTTC
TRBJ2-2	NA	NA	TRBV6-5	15	CASRPPVLLSGELFF	TGTGCCAGCAGACCTCCGGTACTCTTGAGCGGGGAGCTGTTTTTT
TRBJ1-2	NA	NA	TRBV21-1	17	CASSKLDSCTVTYGYTF	TGTGCCAGCAGCAAATTGGACTCCTGTACGGTGACCTATGGCTACACCTTC
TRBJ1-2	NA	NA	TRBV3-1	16	CASSQERLGPIAGYTF	TGTGCCAGCAGCCAAGAGAGGCTGGGGCCGATTGCGGGCTACACCTTC
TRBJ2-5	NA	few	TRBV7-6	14	CASSWFAPGETQYF	TGTGCCAGCAGCTGGTTCGCCCCGGGAGAGACCCAGTACTTC
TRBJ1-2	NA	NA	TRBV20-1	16	CSARAPLQGNQGGYTF	TGCAGTGCTAGAGCTCCCCTCCAGGGAAATCAAGGTGGCTACACCTTC
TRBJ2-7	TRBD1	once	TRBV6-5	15	CASRADRGRYNEQYF	TGTGCCAGCAGGGCGGACAGGGGACGATACAATGAGCAGTACTTC